Each of the 27 T cell receptor beta chains below was sequenced from the same sample in a study of control samples from healthy donors and cancer patients. The table came from immunoSEQ multiplex PCR; TCRdb's copy has only in-frame clones and leaves some out. The sample holds some 120,000 clones; around 86% are singletons and the top ten take approximately 9%. Sequenced sample: blood. The receptors shown here come from a man between 40 and 49 years old in good health.

The chain couples TRBV5-1 to TRBJ2-5; maybe TRBD2 (5 bases). Trimming left V 3 bases short and J 5 bases short, with 11 bases between. CDR1 is SGHRS, CDR2 YFSETQ, per germline. The length of the CDR3 is 13 residues. The CDR3 here is CASSYSPGETQYF. The CDR3 DNA follows: TGCGCCAGCAGCTATTCTCCGGGGGAGACCCAGTACTTC.

The chain is built from TRBV7-9 and TRBJ2-5, with D possibly being TRBD2 (5 bases). The CDR3 is made up of 13 amino acids. V was shortened by 5 bases and J by 4 bases, with 11 bases between the two germline ends. The germline CDR1 and CDR2 sequences are SEHNR and FQNEAQ (reference sequence). CDR3 DNA sequence: TGTGCCAGCAGCCCCGAGGGTGGAGAGACCCAGTACTTC. Translation gives CASSPEGGETQYF.

The genes are TRBV12-5 and TRBJ2-5; tentative D call: TRBD2 (6 bases). CDR1 is LGHNT and CDR2 is FRNRAP in the germline V gene. The V end was cut by 7 bases, the J end by 4 bases, with 13 bases between. CDR3 size: 13 residues. CDR3 sequence reads: CASAWGVRETQYF. Here the CDR3 DNA reads TGTGCTAGTGCCTGGGGGGTAAGAGAGACCCAGTACTTC.

V gene TRBV5-4 combines with J gene TRBJ1-2, with TRBD1 identical over 9 bases. The germline V gene has CDR1 SGHNT and CDR2 YYREEE (reference sequence). The V segment lost 4 bases and the J segment 8 bases; nucleotides outside the gene matches: 12. The CDR3 is made up of 15 amino acids. CDR3 DNA: TGTGCCAGCAGCGGAACAGGGGGCGCTGGTTGGGGCTACACCTTC. Translation: CASSGTGGAGWGYTF.

The rearrangement uses TRBV18 and TRBJ2-3; no clear D. V was pared by 2 bases and J by 2 bases, with 5 bases between. Germline V gives CDR1 KGHSH, CDR2 LQKENI. The length of the CDR3 is 13 residues. CDR3 DNA: TGTGCCAGCTCACCAGGGAACACAGATACGCAGTATTTT. Amino acids: CASSPGNTDTQYF.

The CDR3 loop is CASSGGPPPTQYF. The CDR3 DNA is TGTGCCAGCAGCGGGGGGCCACCTCCGACCCAGTACTTC. The V and J genes are TRBV11-3 and TRBJ2-5; D is tentatively TRBD1 or TRBD2 (6 bases each). The germline CDR1 and CDR2 sequences are SGHNT and YENEEA. V lost 5 bases, J lost 7 bases, and 14 bases lay in between. The CDR3 has 13 amino acids.

The chain carries TRBV6-2 or TRBV6-3 and TRBJ2-3; 11 positions agree with TRBD2. The CDR3 runs to 21 residues. Germline V gene data show CDR1 as MNHEY and CDR2 as SVGEGT. With V trimmed by 0 bases and J by 5 bases, 19 bases remained unmatched. CDR3 amino acids: CASSYSIRPLTSGETLDTQYF. The DNA of the CDR3 is TGTGCCAGCAGTTACTCGATAAGGCCACTGACTAGCGGGGAAACTTTAGATACGCAGTATTTT.

CDR3 amino acids: CASSPQDYGYTF. CDR3 DNA sequence: TGTGCCAGCAGCCCCCAGGACTATGGCTACACCTTC. This sequence joins TRBV9 and TRBJ1-2; D remains unclear. Germline V gene lookup returns CDR1 SGDLS and CDR2 YYNGEE. This CDR3 spans 12 amino acids. The V gene lost 4 bases and the J gene lost 3 bases, with 7 bases spanning the gap.

DNA of the CDR3: TGTGCCAGCAGTCGGACAGTTAAGAATGAGCAGTTCTTC. It specifies CASSRTVKNEQFF. The chain carries TRBV14 and TRBJ2-1; D is perhaps TRBD1 (6 bases). The V end lost 6 bases, the J end lost 7 bases, and 13 bases lay between the germline ends. Germline V lookup: CDR1 SGHDN, CDR2 FVKESK. The CDR3 is made up of 13 amino acids.

The chain uses TRBV18 and TRBJ1-5; TRBD1 matches at 9 bases. Germline V lookup: CDR1 KGHSH, CDR2 LQKENI. The CDR3 runs to 16 residues. Trimming cost V 1 base and J 1 base; bases outside gene matches: 2. CDR3: CASSPLGTGSNQPQHF. For the CDR3, the DNA is TGTGCCAGCTCACCACTTGGGACAGGGAGCAATCAGCCCCAGCATTTT. Together with reference TRBV18 and TRBJ1-5, the CDR3 gives the full variable domain: NAGVMQNPRHLVRRRGQEARLRCSPMKGHSHVYWYRQLPEEGLKFMVYLQKENIIDESGMPKERFSAEFPKEGPSILRIQQVVRGDSAAYFCASSPLGTGSNQPQHFGDGTRLSIL.

CDR3 protein: CASSFGGGTDTQYF. DNA of the CDR3: TGTGCCAGCAGCTTTGGGGGAGGGACAGATACGCAGTATTTT. The rearrangement joins TRBV7-6 to TRBJ2-3; 7 bases map to TRBD2. Germline CDR1 and CDR2: SGHVS and FNYEAQ. There are 14 residues in the CDR3. Unmatched junction bases numbered 3, after V lost 3 bases and J lost 3 bases. Full variable domain (outside the CDR3, taken from reference TRBV7-6 and TRBJ2-3): GAGVSQSPRYKVTKRGQDVALRCDPISGHVSLYWYRQALGQGPEFLTYFNYEAQQDKSGLPNDRFSAERPEGSISTLTIQRTEQRDSAMYRCASSFGGGTDTQYFGPGTRLTVL.

This chain joins TRBV6-2 or TRBV6-3 and TRBJ1-5, with D unclear. This CDR3 contains 13 residues. V gave up 4 bases and J gave up 0 bases, with 4 bases separating them. The V gene's germline CDR1 is MNHEY and CDR2 SVGEGT. The CDR3 nucleotides are TGTGCCAGCAGTTCATTTAGCAATCAGCCCCAGCATTTT. Translated, it gives CASSSFSNQPQHF.

The chain joins TRBV4-1 to TRBJ1-1; no firm D call. Trimming shortened V by 4 bases and J by 2 bases, and 23 bases separated the two germline ends. Germline V gives CDR1 MGHRA, CDR2 YSYEKL. This CDR3 has 18 amino acids. The CDR3 DNA reads TGCGCCAGCAGCCCTCAAATGCGGTTCCGAAACCCTAACACTGAAGCTTTCTTT. Translated, it gives CASSPQMRFRNPNTEAFF.

The CDR3 coding sequence is TGCGCTTCGACAGGGGTGGAAGGCTACACCTTC. Protein product: CASTGVEGYTF. The chain combines TRBV10-1 with TRBJ1-2; 8 bases map to TRBD1. Per the germline V gene, CDR1 is WNHNN and CDR2 is SYGVQD (reference sequence). CDR3 length: 11 residues.

The gene calls are TRBV10-1 and TRBJ2-1; D may be TRBD2 (5 bases). Germline V CDR1 and CDR2: WNHNN, SYGVQD (reference sequence). This CDR3 is built from 16 residues. Trimming shortened V by 4 bases and J by 0 bases, and 13 bases separated the two germline ends. The CDR3 DNA sequence: TGCGCCAGCAGTGCTCGGACTCCCTTCTCCTACAATGAGCAGTTCTTC. It encodes CASSARTPFSYNEQFF.

This chain links TRBV5-8 with TRBJ2-7, with a tentative D call TRBD1 (6 bases). CDR1 is SGHTS and CDR2 is YDEGEE in the germline V gene. The V gene lost 1 base and the J gene lost 3 bases, with 14 bases spanning the gap. This CDR3 is 15 amino acids long. CDR3 nucleotide sequence: TGTGCCAGCAGCTTGTATAAACAGGGTAACTACGAGCAGTACTTC. Its translation: CASSLYKQGNYEQYF.

This chain joins TRBV7-2 and TRBJ2-5; 9 bases map to TRBD2. J lost 2 bases, V lost 1 base, and 2 bases had no gene match. CDR1 SGHTA and CDR2 FQGNSA come from the germline V gene. The CDR3 has 15 amino acids. Here the CDR3 reads CASSLGAGGQETQYF. CDR3 sequence (DNA): TGTGCCAGCAGCTTAGGAGCGGGGGGACAAGAGACCCAGTACTTC. Full variable domain (outside the CDR3, taken from reference TRBV7-2 and TRBJ2-5): GAGVSQSPSNKVTEKGKDVELRCDPISGHTALYWYRQSLGQGLEFLIYFQGNSAPDKSGLPSDRFSAERTGGSVSTLTIQRTQQEDSAVYLCASSLGAGGQETQYFGPGTRLLVL.

The chain joins TRBV7-2 to TRBJ1-2, with TRBD1 identical over 8 bases. V was pared by 5 bases and J by 8 bases, with 16 bases of the junction left unmatched. Germline CDR1 is SGHTA and CDR2 is FQGNSA. The CDR3 runs to 16 residues. The chain's CDR3 is CASSPQDRGGVMGYTF. CDR3 nucleotides: TGTGCCAGCAGCCCACAAGACAGGGGTGGCGTTATGGGCTACACCTTC.

This clone was detected only once. The chain has TRBV6-5 and TRBJ2-5; tentative D call: TRBD2 (6 bases). Germline values: CDR1 MNHEY, CDR2 SVGAGI. This CDR3 comprises 15 residues. Between the trimmed V and J ends, which lost 0 bases and 2 bases, there was a span of 10 bases. CDR3 nucleotides: TGTGCCAGCAGTTACTCGTTCGGGGGACAAGAGACCCAGTACTTC. Amino acid sequence: CASSYSFGGQETQYF.

The chain uses TRBV29-1 and TRBJ2-2; the D gene is possibly TRBD2 (7 bases). Germline assignment: CDR1 SQVTM and CDR2 ANQGSEA. The CDR3 spans 13 residues. V lost 6 bases, J lost 6 bases, and 14 bases lay in between. This CDR3 reads CSVKGGGAGELFF. The CDR3 nucleotides read TGCAGCGTAAAGGGAGGGGGGGCCGGGGAGCTGTTTTTT.

The chain couples TRBV12-5 to TRBJ1-3; TRBD1 matches 8 bases. Germline CDR1 and CDR2: LGHNT and FRNRAP. The CDR3 contains 13 residues. Losses at the gene ends were 7 bases for V and 4 bases for J; bases not matched to a gene: 3. CDR3 in DNA: TGTGCTAGTGACAGGGGGAACGGAAACACCATATATTTT. Its protein product is CASDRGNGNTIYF. Complete variable domain (other parts from reference TRBV12-5 and TRBJ1-3): DARVTQTPRHKVTEMGQEVTMRCQPILGHNTVFWYRQTMMQGLELLAYFRNRAPLDDSGMPKDRFSAEMPDATLATLKIQPSEPRDSAVYFCASDRGNGNTIYFGEGSWLTVV.

V gene TRBV21-1 combines with J gene TRBJ2-7; TRBD1 is taken as the D call from the table, unchecked against the DNA. TRBV21-1 has pseudogene status. This CDR3 is 15 amino acids long. The CDR3 sequence: CASSLTWDISYEQYF. The CDR3 DNA reads TGTGCCAGCAGCTTAACCTGGGACATCTCCTACGAGCAGTACTTC.

The chain couples TRBV7-9 to TRBJ1-1; TRBD1 aligns across 11 bases. The junction had 2 bases not matched to a gene; V was cut back by 4 bases and J by 1 base. Germline CDR1 reads SEHNR; CDR2 reads FQNEAQ (reference sequence). The CDR3 contains 15 residues. The CDR3 region is CASSSGQGENTEAFF. The CDR3 bases are TGTGCCAGCAGCTCGGGACAGGGGGAGAACACTGAAGCTTTCTTT.

The chain recombines TRBV4-2 with TRBJ1-4; perhaps TRBD1 as D (5 bases). From germline, CDR1 is LGHNA and CDR2 YNFKEQ. V was trimmed by 3 bases and J by 3 bases, leaving 11 bases between them. The CDR3 sequence is 15 residues long. The CDR3 DNA follows: TGTGCCAGCAGCCATCCCGGGACGCCTAATGAAAAACTGTTTTTT. This translates into CASSHPGTPNEKLFF.

The chain links TRBV10-1 to TRBJ1-2; maybe TRBD1 (5 bases). CDR1 is WNHNN, CDR2 SYGVQD, per germline (reference sequence). The V end lost 7 bases, the J end lost 6 bases, and 18 bases lay between the germline ends. The CDR3 covers 14 residues. The CDR3 sequence is CASTRYGTLDGYTF. Written as DNA, the CDR3 is TGCGCCAGCACTCGCTACGGGACCCTGGATGGCTACACCTTC.

This chain connects TRBV4-1 to TRBJ2-4; D ambiguous. Between the trimmed V and J ends, which lost 0 bases and 1 base, there was a span of 13 bases. Germline V gene data show CDR1 as MGHRA and CDR2 as YSYEKL. The CDR3 spans 17 residues. The chain's CDR3 is CASSQDDYRVAKNIQYF. CDR3 bases: TGCGCCAGCAGCCAAGATGATTATAGGGTGGCCAAAAACATTCAGTACTTC.

This chain uses TRBV7-3 with TRBJ2-3; TRBD1 matches at 9 bases. Germline CDR1 reads SGHTA; CDR2 reads FQGTGA. V was pared by 4 bases and J by 3 bases, with 5 bases of the junction left unmatched. This CDR3 spans 15 amino acids. CDR3 sequence (DNA): TGTGCCAGCAGCTCCCTAGGGACAGGGACAGATACGCAGTATTTT. Translated: CASSSLGTGTDTQYF.